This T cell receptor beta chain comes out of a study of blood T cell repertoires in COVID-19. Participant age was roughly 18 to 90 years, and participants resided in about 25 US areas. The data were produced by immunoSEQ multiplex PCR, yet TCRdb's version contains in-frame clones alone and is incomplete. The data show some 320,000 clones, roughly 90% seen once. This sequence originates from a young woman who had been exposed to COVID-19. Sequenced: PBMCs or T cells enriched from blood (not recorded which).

CDR3 nucleotides: TGTGCCAGCAGCCAAGATGTAAGTCGACAGCGCTATGATGGCTACACCTTC. Protein: CASSQDVSRQRYDGYTF. The chain recombines TRBV3-1 (or the pseudogene TRBV3-2) with TRBJ1-2, with D possibly TRBD1 on 5 matching bases. This CDR3 is 17 amino acids long. The germline V gene encodes CDR1 LGHDT and CDR2 YNNKEL (reference sequence). V lost 0 bases to trimming and J lost 6 bases, with 20 bases between them.